The clone carrying this T cell receptor beta chain occurred a few times. TCRdb called the RT-PCR reads again in MiXCR, with one record for every CDR3 protein. The sample includes more than 850,000 distinct CDR3 sequences, under 20% of them seen just once. This CDR3 comprises 14 residues. Trimming cost V 5 bases and J 4 bases, with 14 bases left between them. These data come from a study of patients and donors after allogeneic stem cell transplantation. The receptor comes from a human donor who was either an allogeneic HSCT recipient or a stem cell or donor lymphocyte infusion donor (not recorded which). It is not recorded whose cells these are; they may come from a transplant donor. The chain couples TRBV12-3 or TRBV12-4 to TRBJ1-2; TRBD1 might be the D (5 bases). Sample: blood, either unsorted or a sorted T cell fraction (not recorded which). For the CDR3, the DNA is TGTGCCAGCAGTCCTAAAGGGGAGCCCTATGGCTACACCTTC. Encoded protein: CASSPKGEPYGYTF.